This TCR beta chain was captured in a study of T cells in Graves' hyperthyroidism and ophthalmopathy. Notes on the study in general: The majority of expanded thyroid clonotypes above 0.001 also appeared in blood. For ophthalmopathy, model prediction preceded onset by a median roughly 6.5 months. Ophthalmopathy cases were set apart from stable hyperthyroidism by a 13 V-J model.

Amplification targeted TCR beta CDR3 regions from RNA transcripts. A set of HTBI primers served as the primers for a first-round RT-PCR of the TCR CDR3. TCRdb itself ran the multiplex PCR reads through MiXCR, one entry per CDR3 protein. This sample has 500,000 to 650,000 distinct CDR3 sequences, with roughly 15% found just once. Between the trimmed V and J ends, which lost 1 base and 4 bases, there was a span of 8 bases. This CDR3 region has 14 residues. Germline CDR1 is SNHLY and CDR2 is FYNNEI. At least ten counts were recorded for this clonotype. Its antigen is not known. A roughly 9.3 ml volume of fresh peripheral blood provided the PBMCs.

J is TRBJ1-5 and V is TRBV2; D remains unclear. This TCR was recovered from a woman between 45 and 60 years old with Graves' ophthalmopathy. The source material was blood. CDR3 amino acids: CASSEVTRNQPQHF. In nucleotides, the CDR3 is TGTGCCAGCAGTGAAGTAACGAGGAATCAGCCCCAGCATTTT.